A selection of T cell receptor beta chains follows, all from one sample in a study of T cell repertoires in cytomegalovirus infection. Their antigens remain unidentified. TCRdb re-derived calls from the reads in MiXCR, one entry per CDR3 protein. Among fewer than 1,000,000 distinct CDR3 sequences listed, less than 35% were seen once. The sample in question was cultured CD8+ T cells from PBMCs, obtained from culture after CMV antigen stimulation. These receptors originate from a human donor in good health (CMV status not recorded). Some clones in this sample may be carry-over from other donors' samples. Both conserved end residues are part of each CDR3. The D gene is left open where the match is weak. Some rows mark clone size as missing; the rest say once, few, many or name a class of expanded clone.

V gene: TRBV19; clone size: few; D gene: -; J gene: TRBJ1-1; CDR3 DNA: TGTGCCAGTAAGGTATACAGGGACACTGAAGCTTTCTTT; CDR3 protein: CASKVYRDTEAFF
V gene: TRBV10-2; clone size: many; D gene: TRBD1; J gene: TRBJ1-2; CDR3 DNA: TGCGCCAGCAAATTAGACAGGGGCGATGGCTACACCTTC; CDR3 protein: CASKLDRGDGYTF
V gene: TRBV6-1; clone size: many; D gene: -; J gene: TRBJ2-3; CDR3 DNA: TGTGCCAGCAGTGACGGGGGCACAGATACGCAGTATTTT; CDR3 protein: CASSDGGTDTQYF
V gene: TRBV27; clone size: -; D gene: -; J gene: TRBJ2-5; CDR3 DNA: TGTGCCAGCAGTTTATCTCAGGGAGGAGAGACCCAGTACTTC; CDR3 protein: CASSLSQGGETQYF
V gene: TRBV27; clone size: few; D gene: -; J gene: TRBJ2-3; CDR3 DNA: TGTGCCAGCAGTTTGCCCGGGGGCGGTGCAGATACGCAGTATTTT; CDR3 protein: CASSLPGGGADTQYF
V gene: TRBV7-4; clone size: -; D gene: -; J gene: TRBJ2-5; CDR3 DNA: TGTGCCAGCAAATCCACGGTGGGGGGGGGGCGGCGAGAGACCCAGTACTTC; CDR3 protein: CASKSTVGGGRRETQYF
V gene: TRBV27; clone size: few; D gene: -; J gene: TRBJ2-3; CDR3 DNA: TGTGCCAGCAGTTTCAACAGGGTCCCCGTTACTAGCACAGATACGCAGTATTTT; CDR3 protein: CASSFNRVPVTSTDTQYF
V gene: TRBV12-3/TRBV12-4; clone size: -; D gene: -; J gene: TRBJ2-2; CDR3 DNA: TGTGCCAGCAGTTTTCCCGGGGGCCCCGGGGAGCTGTTTTTT; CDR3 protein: CASSFPGGPGELFF
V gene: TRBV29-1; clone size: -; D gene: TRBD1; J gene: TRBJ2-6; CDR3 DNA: TGCAGCGTCGGTGAGGGGGACAGCAAATCTGGGGCCAACGTCCTGACTTTC; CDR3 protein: CSVGEGDSKSGANVLTF
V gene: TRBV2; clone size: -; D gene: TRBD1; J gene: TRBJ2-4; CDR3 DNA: TGTGCCAGCAGTCTCCGGGACAGCAGAAACATTCAGTACTTC; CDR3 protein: CASSLRDSRNIQYF
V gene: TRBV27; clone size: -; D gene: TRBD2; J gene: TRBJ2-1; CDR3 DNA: TGTGCCAGCAGTCCCGAGCGGGGGCCTTACAATGAGCAGTTCTTC; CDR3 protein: CASSPERGPYNEQFF
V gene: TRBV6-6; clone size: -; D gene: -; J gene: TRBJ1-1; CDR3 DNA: TGTGCCAGCAGTGATGATCCAGGGTCGAACACTGAAGCTTTCTTT; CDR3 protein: CASSDDPGSNTEAFF
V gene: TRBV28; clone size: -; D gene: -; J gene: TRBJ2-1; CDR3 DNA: TGTGCCAGCAGTTTACGGGGGCTCTACAATGAGCAGTTCTTC; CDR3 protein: CASSLRGLYNEQFF
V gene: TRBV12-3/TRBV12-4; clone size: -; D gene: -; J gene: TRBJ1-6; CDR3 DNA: TGTGCCAGCACCTCTTTGGGCGGTAATTCACCCCTCCACTTT; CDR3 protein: CASTSLGGNSPLHF
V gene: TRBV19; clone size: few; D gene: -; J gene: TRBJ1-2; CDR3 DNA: TGTGCCAGTAGTATCGGGATTAGGCGTGGCTACACCTTC; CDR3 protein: CASSIGIRRGYTF
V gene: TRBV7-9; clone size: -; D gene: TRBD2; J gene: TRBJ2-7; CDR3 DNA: TGTGCCAGCAGCTTGACTAGCGGGGGGGCTGACGAGCAGTACTTC; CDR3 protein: CASSLTSGGADEQYF
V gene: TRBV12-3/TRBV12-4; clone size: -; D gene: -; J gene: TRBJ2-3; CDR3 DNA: TGTGCCAGCATCGGGGACACAGATACGCAGTATTTT; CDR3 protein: CASIGDTDTQYF
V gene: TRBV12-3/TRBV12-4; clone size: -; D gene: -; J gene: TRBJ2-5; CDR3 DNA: TGTGCCAGCAGCCCCAGCCTGCTCCAGTACTTC; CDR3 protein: CASSPSLLQYF
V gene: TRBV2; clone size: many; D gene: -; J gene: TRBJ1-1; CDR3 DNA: TGTGCCAGCAGCTCTTTAAGAGTAACATCCATTATAATTAGTCTGAACACTGAAGCTTTCTTT; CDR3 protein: CASSSLRVTSIIISLNTEAFF
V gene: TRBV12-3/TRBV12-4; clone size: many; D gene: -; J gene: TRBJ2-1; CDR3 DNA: TGTGCCAGCAGTTTCCCCGGGCCCCTCTACAATGAGCAGTTCTTC; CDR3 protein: CASSFPGPLYNEQFF
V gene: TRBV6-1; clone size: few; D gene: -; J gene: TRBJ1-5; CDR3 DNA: TGTGCCAGCAGTGAAGCGTCGGCCTATCAGCCCCAGCATTTT; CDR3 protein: CASSEASAYQPQHF
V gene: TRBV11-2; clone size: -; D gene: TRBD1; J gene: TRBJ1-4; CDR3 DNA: TGTGCCAGCAGCCCTCGGGAGGGGGCCGAAAAACTGTTTTTT; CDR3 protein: CASSPREGAEKLFF
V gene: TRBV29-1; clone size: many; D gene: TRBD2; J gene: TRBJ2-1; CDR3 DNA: TGCAGCGTTGCCCAGCGGGGAGGTAATGAGCAGTTCTTC; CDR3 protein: CSVAQRGGNEQFF
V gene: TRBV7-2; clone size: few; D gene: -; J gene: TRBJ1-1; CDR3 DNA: TGTGCCACTCACTTACCGGGGCTGAACACTGAAGCTTTCTTT; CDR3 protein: CATHLPGLNTEAFF
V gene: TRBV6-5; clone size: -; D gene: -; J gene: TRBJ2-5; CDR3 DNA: TGTGCCAGCAGTTTCTTAGGGACCGCCACGGGGGAGACCCAGTACTTC; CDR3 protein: CASSFLGTATGETQYF
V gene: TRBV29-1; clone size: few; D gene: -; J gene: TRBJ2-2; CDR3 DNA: TGCAGCGTTGTCGGGACCCTTACCGGGGAGCTGTTTTTT; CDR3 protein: CSVVGTLTGELFF
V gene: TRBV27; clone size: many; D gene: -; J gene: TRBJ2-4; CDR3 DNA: TGTGCCAGCAGTTTATCGTCGGGGACGGGCAAAAACATTCAGTACTTC; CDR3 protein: CASSLSSGTGKNIQYF
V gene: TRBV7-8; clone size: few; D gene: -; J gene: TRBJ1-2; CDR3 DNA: TGTGCCAGCAGCTTAGACGGGGTGTTTGGCTATGGCTACACCTTC; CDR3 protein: CASSLDGVFGYGYTF
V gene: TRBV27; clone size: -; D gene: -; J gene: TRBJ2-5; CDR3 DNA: TGTGCCAGCAGTTTCAATCCGGGAGCCAAAGAGACCCAGTACTTC; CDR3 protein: CASSFNPGAKETQYF
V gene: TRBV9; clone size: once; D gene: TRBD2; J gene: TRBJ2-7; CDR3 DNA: TGTGCCAGCAGCGTAGCGGGGGGGGCGTCTTACGAGCAGTACTTC; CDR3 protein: CASSVAGGASYEQYF
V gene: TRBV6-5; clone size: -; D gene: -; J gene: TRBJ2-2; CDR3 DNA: TGTGCCAGCAGTTCAGCTGGGGGGGGCAGCACCGGGGAGCTGTTTTTT; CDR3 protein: CASSSAGGGSTGELFF
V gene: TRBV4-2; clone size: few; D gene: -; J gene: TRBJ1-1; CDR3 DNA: TGTGCCAGCAGCCAAGACGAGGGAGAGGACACTGAAGCTTTCTTT; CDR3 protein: CASSQDEGEDTEAFF
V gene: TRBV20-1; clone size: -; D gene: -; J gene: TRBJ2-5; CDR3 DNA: TGCAGTGCTAGCGAGGTGGACTGGCAATTCTTC; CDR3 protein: CSASEVDWQFF
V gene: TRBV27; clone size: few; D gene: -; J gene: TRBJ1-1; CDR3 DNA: TGTGCCAGCGAACAGGGCACTGAAGCTTTCTTT; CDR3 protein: CASEQGTEAFF
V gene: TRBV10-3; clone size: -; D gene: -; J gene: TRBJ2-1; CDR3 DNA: TGTGCCATCGGCACGGGGTCGATTCACAATGAGCAGTTCTTC; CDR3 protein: CAIGTGSIHNEQFF
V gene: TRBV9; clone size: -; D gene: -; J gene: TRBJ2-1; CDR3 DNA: TGTGCCAGCAGCGCCTGGGACGCGACCTACAATGAGCAGTTCTTC; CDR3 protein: CASSAWDATYNEQFF
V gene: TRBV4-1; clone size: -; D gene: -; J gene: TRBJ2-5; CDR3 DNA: TGCGCCAGCAGCCTAATACAGGGTATTGAAGAGACCCAGTACTTC; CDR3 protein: CASSLIQGIEETQYF
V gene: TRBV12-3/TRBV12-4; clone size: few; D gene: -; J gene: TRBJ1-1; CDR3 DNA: TGTGCCAGCGCTCCGGGGGGCGGGGGTGAAGCTTTCTTT; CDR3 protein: CASAPGGGGEAFF
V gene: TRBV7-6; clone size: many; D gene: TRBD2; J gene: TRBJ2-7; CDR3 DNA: TGTGCCAGCAGCTTAAGCGGGGGGCCTTCCTACGAGCAGTACTTC; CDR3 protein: CASSLSGGPSYEQYF
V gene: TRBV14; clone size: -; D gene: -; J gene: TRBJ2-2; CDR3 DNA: TGTGCCAGCAGCCAAGATTGGACAGAGAACACCGGGGAGCTGTTTTTT; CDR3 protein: CASSQDWTENTGELFF
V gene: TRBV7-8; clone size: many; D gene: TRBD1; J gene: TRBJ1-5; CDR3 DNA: TGTGCCAGCAGCTTAGCCCTAACAGGGGGACAGCCCCAGCATTTT; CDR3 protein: CASSLALTGGQPQHF
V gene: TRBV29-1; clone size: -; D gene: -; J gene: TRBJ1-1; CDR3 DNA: TGCAGCGTTGATTACAATCGGGGGCGGATCACTGAAGCTTTCTTT; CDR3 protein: CSVDYNRGRITEAFF
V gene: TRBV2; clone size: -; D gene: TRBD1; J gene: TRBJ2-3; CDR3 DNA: TGTGCCAGCAGTTTACCCGGGACAGGGGTGGATACGCAGTATTTT; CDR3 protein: CASSLPGTGVDTQYF
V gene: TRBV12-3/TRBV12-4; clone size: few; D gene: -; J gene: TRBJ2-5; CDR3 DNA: TGTGCCAGCAGTTTCGGGGGATCTCAAGAGACCCAGTACTTC; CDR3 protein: CASSFGGSQETQYF
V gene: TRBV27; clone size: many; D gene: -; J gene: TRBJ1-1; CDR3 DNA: TGTGCCAGCAGACCCCTGGGGGGCACTGAAGCTTTCTTT; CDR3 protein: CASRPLGGTEAFF
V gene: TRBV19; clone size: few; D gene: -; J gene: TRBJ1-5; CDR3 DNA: TGTGCCAGTAGGGTTTCGGGCAATCAGCCCCAGCATTTT; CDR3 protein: CASRVSGNQPQHF
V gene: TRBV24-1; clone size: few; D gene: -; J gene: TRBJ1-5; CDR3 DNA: TGTGCCACCAGTGATTTGCGATCCCTACCCGGACAGACCAATCAGCCCCAGCATTTT; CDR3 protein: CATSDLRSLPGQTNQPQHF
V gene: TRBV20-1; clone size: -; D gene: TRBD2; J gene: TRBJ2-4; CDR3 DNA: TGCAGTGCTACTCTAGCGGCCAGGTCAGGCAAAAACATTCAGTACTTC; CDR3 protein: CSATLAARSGKNIQYF
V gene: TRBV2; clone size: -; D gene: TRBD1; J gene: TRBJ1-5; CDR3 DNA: TGTGCCAGCAGTGACGGGACAGTTGACAATCAGCCCCAGCATTTT; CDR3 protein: CASSDGTVDNQPQHF
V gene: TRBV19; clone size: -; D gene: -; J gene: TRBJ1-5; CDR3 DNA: TGTGCCAGTAGTACGGGACGGAGAAATCAGCCCCAGCATTTT; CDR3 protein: CASSTGRRNQPQHF
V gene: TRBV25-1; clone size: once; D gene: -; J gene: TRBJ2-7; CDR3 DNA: TGTGCCAGCAGTGGGCACATAACACTGGACGAGCAGTACTTC; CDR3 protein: CASSGHITLDEQYF